Below, 5 T cell receptor beta chains from the same sample are listed, as sequenced in a study of blood T cell repertoires in COVID-19. Assay used: immunoSEQ multiplex PCR; TCRdb lists only in-frame clones, some missing. The sample includes about 300,000 clones, nearly 90% seen only once; the top ten take 1.5% to 2%. The sequenced material came from peripheral blood. Receptors originate from a woman aged 30 to 39 with COVID-19, enrolled during active disease.

V usage is TRBV7-9 and J usage is TRBJ1-1; no clear D gene. The CDR3 runs 12 residues. Germline V gene lookup returns CDR1 SEHNR and CDR2 FQNEAQ (reference sequence). Trimming removed 5 bases from V and 4 bases from J, with 8 bases in between. In DNA, the CDR3 is TGTGCCAGCAGCCAGGAACGCACTGAAGCTTTCTTT. Its translation is CASSQERTEAFF.

CDR3 DNA sequence: TGTGCCAGCAGAGACCTTAGCGGGGGGACCACCGGGGAGCTGTTTTTT. Translating it yields CASRDLSGGTTGELFF. The chain recombines TRBV4-2 with TRBJ2-2; 10 bases map to TRBD2. Looked up from germline, CDR1 is LGHNA and CDR2 is YNFKEQ. The CDR3 is made up of 16 amino acids. The V segment lost 6 bases and the J segment 4 bases; nucleotides outside the gene matches: 8.

The chain links TRBV6-5 to TRBJ1-1; tentative D call: TRBD1 (5 bases). The V end was cut by 8 bases, the J end by 1 base, with 8 bases between. CDR3 size: 12 residues. Germline CDR1 is MNHEY and CDR2 is SVGAGI. The CDR3 DNA follows: TGTGCCAGCCCGGGGGAGAACACTGAAGCTTTCTTT. Its translation: CASPGENTEAFF.

This chain connects TRBV12-5 to TRBJ1-5; D is perhaps TRBD1 (5 bases). Per germline, CDR1 LGHNT and CDR2 FRNRAP. This CDR3 comprises 18 residues. V was clipped by 0 bases and J by 3 bases, with 18 bases between them. The CDR3 here is CASGLVLGGGASNQPQHF. DNA for the CDR3: TGTGCTAGTGGTTTGGTACTCGGGGGAGGGGCGTCCAATCAGCCCCAGCATTTT.

V usage is TRBV6-5 and J usage is TRBJ1-5, with D unclear. Per germline, CDR1 MNHEY and CDR2 SVGAGI. The germline V and J ends were trimmed by 4 bases and 4 bases, with 11 bases remaining between them. This CDR3 region has 14 residues. This CDR3 is CASSSGGLNQPQHF. CDR3 in DNA: TGTGCCAGCAGTTCAGGAGGGCTAAATCAGCCCCAGCATTTT.